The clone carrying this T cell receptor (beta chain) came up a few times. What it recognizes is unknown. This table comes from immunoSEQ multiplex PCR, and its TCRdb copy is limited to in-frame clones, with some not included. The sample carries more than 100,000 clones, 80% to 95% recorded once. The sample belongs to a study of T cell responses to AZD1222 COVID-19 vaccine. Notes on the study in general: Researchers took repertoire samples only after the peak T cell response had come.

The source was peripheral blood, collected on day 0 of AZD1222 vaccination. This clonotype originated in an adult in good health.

The CDR3 coding sequence is TGTGCCAGCAGTTACAGTCGACGGAACTACGAGCAGTACTTC. Its translation: CASSYSRRNYEQYF. The rearrangement joins TRBV6-5 to TRBJ2-7; D is undetermined. This CDR3 is built from 14 residues. CDR1 is MNHEY, CDR2 SVGAGI, per germline. V lost 2 bases and J 3 bases, leaving 11 bases between the germline ends.